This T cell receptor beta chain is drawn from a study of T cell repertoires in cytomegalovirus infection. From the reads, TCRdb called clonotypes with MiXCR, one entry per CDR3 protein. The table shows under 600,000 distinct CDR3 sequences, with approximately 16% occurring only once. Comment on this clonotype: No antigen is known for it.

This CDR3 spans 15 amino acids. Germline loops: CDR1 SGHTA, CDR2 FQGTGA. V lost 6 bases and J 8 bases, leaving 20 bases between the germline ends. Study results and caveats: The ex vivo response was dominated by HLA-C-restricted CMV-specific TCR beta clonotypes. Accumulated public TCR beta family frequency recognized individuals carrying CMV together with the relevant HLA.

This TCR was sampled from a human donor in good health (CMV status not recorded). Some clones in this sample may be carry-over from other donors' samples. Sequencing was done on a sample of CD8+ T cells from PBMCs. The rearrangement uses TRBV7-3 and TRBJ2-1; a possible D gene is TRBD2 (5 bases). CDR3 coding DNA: TGTGCCAGCAGTCCCCCGGCCAGCGGTCAAGATGAGCAGTTCTTC. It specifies CASSPPASGQDEQFF.